The source of this T cell receptor beta chain is a study of blood T cell repertoires in COVID-19. Across the study: The United States, Italy and Spain were the sources of the acute and convalescent COVID-19 samples. The cDNA or gDNA used as material had been derived from T cells, B-cell-depleted T cells, or PBMCs.

Original handling: Nucleated cell number was recorded as an estimate derived from reference gene primer amplification. TCRdb keeps only in-frame clones here, not all; method: immunoSEQ multiplex PCR. That table supplies the V and J calls and clone size; D and trimming were determined from the DNA. The data hold hundreds of thousands of clones, with approximately 82% observed a single time. In germline, CDR1 is MNHNY, CDR2 SVGAGI (reference sequence). This CDR3 is built from 14 residues. The V end lost 5 bases, the J end lost 6 bases, and 14 bases lay between the germline ends. This chain uses TRBV6-6 with TRBJ1-5, with a weak D call TRBD1 (6 bases). The TCR was taken from a woman of 80 years or more with acute or convalescent COVID-19. The sequenced material came from peripheral blood. The CDR3 sequence is CASSRPGDGQPQHF. In nucleotides, the CDR3 is TGTGCCAGCAGTCGCCCAGGGGATGGTCAGCCCCAGCATTTT.